The 10 T cell receptor beta chains below were found in one sample sequenced in a study of blood T cell repertoires in COVID-19. The table came from immunoSEQ multiplex PCR; TCRdb's copy has only in-frame clones and leaves some out. Counted here are 300,000 or so clones, over 75% occurring once; the ten biggest clones make up 1%. The sample consisted of peripheral blood. These receptors all come from a man in his fifties with active or convalescent COVID-19.

The chain has TRBV5-1 and TRBJ2-1; D ambiguous. CDR1 SGHRS and CDR2 YFSETQ come from the germline V gene. V lost 1 base to trimming and J lost 5 bases, with 7 bases between them. CDR3 size: 13 residues. CDR3 loop: CASSLTKDNEQFF. DNA for the CDR3: TGCGCCAGCAGCTTGACTAAAGACAATGAGCAGTTCTTC.

The gene calls are TRBV7-6 and TRBJ1-6; D may be TRBD1 (6 bases). The CDR3 has 16 amino acids. The V end was cut by 3 bases, the J end by 5 bases, with 14 bases between. Germline CDR1 and CDR2: SGHVS and FNYEAQ. CDR3 in amino acids: CASSFQDRGNNSPLHF. CDR3 DNA sequence: TGTGCCAGCAGCTTCCAGGACAGAGGCAATAATTCACCCCTCCACTTT.

The V call is TRBV6-5, the J call TRBJ2-3, with TRBD1 matching 9 bases. The V gene end was trimmed by 7 bases and the J gene end by 4 bases; junction bases not matched to a gene: 9. The CDR3 is 15 residues long. In germline, CDR1 is MNHEY, CDR2 SVGAGI. The DNA for the CDR3 is TGTGCCAGCACTCCAAACAGGGGGCACGCAGATACGCAGTATTTT. Amino acid sequence: CASTPNRGHADTQYF.

Only one count was recorded for this clone. This chain uses TRBV19 with TRBJ1-2; 7 nucleotides line up with TRBD1. CDR1 is LNHDA, CDR2 SQIVND, per germline (reference sequence). The CDR3 consists of 13 residues. V dropped 7 bases and J dropped 8; count of bases not matched to a gene: 10. The CDR3 reads CASNGGQGEGYTF. CDR3 DNA: TGTGCCAGTAACGGTGGCCAGGGGGAAGGCTACACCTTC.

The chain has TRBV7-9 and TRBJ2-7, with D maybe TRBD2 (5 bases). V shed 6 bases and J shed 3 bases, with 12 bases lying between them. CDR1 is SEHNR, CDR2 FQNEAQ, per germline (reference sequence). This CDR3 comprises 13 residues. The CDR3 protein is CASSFGRDYEQYF. For the CDR3, the DNA is TGTGCCAGCAGTTTTGGACGGGACTACGAGCAGTACTTC.

The chain has TRBV29-1 and TRBJ2-3, with no clear D. Germline V gives CDR1 SQVTM, CDR2 ANQGSEA. The CDR3 length is 11 residues. V lost 6 bases, J lost 4 bases, and 8 bases lay in between. The CDR3 nucleotides read TGCAGCGTCGATAGAGCAGATACGCAGTATTTT. As protein: CSVDRADTQYF.

The gene calls are TRBV9 and TRBJ2-7; TRBD1 agrees at 7 bases. The ends lost 0 bases at V and 2 bases at J; junction bases unmatched: 5. Germline CDR1 and CDR2: SGDLS and YYNGEE. The length of the CDR3 is 15 residues. CDR3 protein: CASSVGQGAPYEQYF. In DNA, the CDR3 is TGTGCCAGCAGCGTAGGACAGGGAGCCCCCTACGAGCAGTACTTC.

This sequence joins TRBV7-9 and TRBJ1-2; no clear D gene. The V gene lost 5 bases and the J gene lost 6 bases, with 10 bases spanning the gap. CDR3 length equals 12 residues. CDR1 SEHNR and CDR2 FQNEAQ come from the germline V gene (reference sequence). The DNA of the CDR3 is TGTGCCAGCAGCCCTGAGGGAGATGGCTACACCTTC. Amino acids: CASSPEGDGYTF.

The rearrangement joins TRBV5-6 to TRBJ1-4, with TRBD1 as a possible D gene (5 bases). Per germline, CDR1 SGHDT and CDR2 YYEEEE. V was trimmed by 4 bases and J by 14 bases, leaving 24 bases between them. The CDR3 spans 15 residues. DNA of the CDR3: TGTGCCAGCAGCCAGCTATGGTCCTCAGGCCAGGGTCTGTTTTTT. It yields the protein CASSQLWSSGQGLFF.

The chain couples TRBV19 to TRBJ2-2; unclear D gene. The CDR3 covers 14 residues. Trimming removed 6 bases at V and 2 bases at J, with 10 bases between. The germline CDR1 and CDR2 sequences are LNHDA and SQIVND (reference sequence). The CDR3 loop reads CASSRQGNTGELFF. DNA of the CDR3: TGTGCCAGTAGCCGACAAGGTAACACCGGGGAGCTGTTTTTT.